This T cell receptor beta chain was retrieved from a study of cytomegalovirus exposure and HLA in healthy donors (dated by TCRdb to the late 2010s). For the study in its entirety: In an earlier analysis of 450 to 750 of the donors, around 300 Gb of sequence data and 120 million or so unique TCR beta sequences from 150 million to 200 million T cells were reported. To predict cytomegalovirus infection status, the study combined high-throughput TCR immunosequencing, statistical association of individual TCRs with disease status, and machine learning. Roughly 300 gigabases of sequencing data and approximately 85 million unique TCR sequences were included in an early release covering several hundred HLA-typed donors. Of the 300 to 500 genotyped donors, 81% were placed in the genetic ancestry cluster associated with self-reported Caucasian donors. An earlier analysis of 587 of the donors applied high-throughput TCR beta sequencing to assess whether each TCR beta V gene segment acted as functional or pseudogenic. Roughly 5 DR-DQ haplotypes were handled as single units for association and clustering because linkage in the cohort was strong. Both class I and class II loci were covered by HLA typing, at four-digit resolution. Across roughly 420 genotyped donors of the cohort, an average of about 240,000 unique TCR beta nucleotide sequences per donor were sequenced, and approximately 17% of those sequences were non-productive. Alongside the repertoire data, information on donor age, sex, ethnicity and CMV serostatus was compiled. In the later analysis, no new phenotypic data were used to find candidate immune exposures; instead, reliance was placed on TCR beta sequences and their occurrence across donors. The T cell repertoires of around 670 subjects were profiled by immunosequencing and related to cytomegalovirus serostatus. Typing coverage differed by locus: A, B, C, DRB1 and DQB1 were typed in about 620-640 donors, DQA1 in around 500, DPA1 in some 570, and DPB1 in 450 to 490. Besides the first cohort of roughly 700 subjects, a separate validation cohort made up of over 95 different subjects was used. The study was designed to test whether signatures of past pathogen exposure could be identified by cataloging public T cell receptors. Every discovery cohort repertoire had been produced on one sequencing platform. To study patterns of TCR occurrence, a later analysis re-analyzed previously published TCR beta repertoires from 650 to 750 donors and added high-resolution HLA genotyping. A later genetic analysis took genome-wide SNP genotypes for 398 of the 666 donors and used that subset as a discovery cohort. Results the study describes overall, beyond this receptor: Because some donors lacked HLA typing at each locus, the association tests relied only on the typed subset. A later analysis associated 15,000 to 20,000 TCR beta sequences with specific HLA alleles at a false discovery rate of 0.05. An association between a missense DCLRE1C variant and V-gene and J-gene trimming of TCR beta chains was found in a later genetic analysis and replicated in an independent cohort. In vitro tests confirmed that a few of the cytomegalovirus-associated TCR beta chains recognize cytomegalovirus antigens. When HLA alleles, especially DR and DQ, strongly co-occurred, TCR associations were difficult to assign to individual alleles. A later genetic analysis reported fewer N-insertions in productive TCRs among donors in an Asian-associated ancestry cluster than the roughly 690-donor mean. Linkage disequilibrium might explain the correlated functional status among segregating V segments, but an unknown experimental factor could not be ruled out. A further reported finding was that TCR beta sequences accurately predicted the HLA-A and HLA-B alleles for most subjects in the first cohort. A later analysis found that TCR association rates varied across HLA loci, with DRB1 alleles showing the most associated TCRs and HLA-C alleles the fewest. In this cohort, only TCR beta chains were sequenced, and detectable features were limited by the absence of alpha or paired-chain data. In an earlier analysis of around 600 of the donors, most TCR beta V segments were observed in productive rearrangements about 87% or about 30% of the time, broadly matching IMGT annotations. In both the original and validation cohorts, the classifier was reported to diagnose cytomegalovirus status with high specificity and sensitivity. A cluster of highly shared sequence variants was judged likely to be a technical artifact of the sequencing pipeline. A later analysis reported that several top co-occurrence clusters appeared linked to parvovirus B19, influenza, CMV and Epstein-Barr virus. Most CMV-associated TCR beta chains appeared to be HLA-restricted in a later analysis, and the HLA associations seemed to be driven largely by CMV exposure. In a later analysis, HLA-associated TCR beta chains were found to be more clonally expanded and to have lower generation probabilities than equally common non-associated chains. The authors suggested that the approach could potentially be extended to other disease states and immunological phenotypes. Presence/absence analyses assumed roughly uniform sequencing depth across donors, an assumption that may not hold. The study gave a list of about 170 TCR beta chains associated with cytomegalovirus. Because counts were too low, roughly 17 rarely observed V segments, including chromosome 9 orphons, were left out of the earlier analysis of approximately 500 of the donors. CMV serostatus was the only immune exposure information available for the cohort. Most TCR sequences were observed very rarely across donors, whereas some public TCRs were present in many individuals.

The library was prepared using the immunoSEQ multiplex PCR assay. For the multiplex PCR, a mixture combining 60 forward primers for TCR Vbeta segments and 13 reverse primers for TCR Jbeta segments was used. A multiplex PCR assay on genomic DNA amplified the CDR3 region of rearranged TCR beta genes. The Illumina HiSeq System was used to sequence the amplified TCR beta libraries as 87-base-pair reads. The study's processing was this. Across the roughly 600 repertoires, a later analysis counted some 80 million unique TCR beta chains, 9.5 million to 13 million of which were shared by at least two donors. To remove PCR and sequencing errors, raw reads were error-corrected and collapsed into unique sequences using a nearest-neighbor algorithm that merged closely related sequences. To assign V, D and J gene segments, CDR3 sequences were aligned to IMGT reference sequences. For a sequence to be retained, at least a six-nucleotide match to both a V gene segment and a J gene segment was required. A rearrangement was called productive if the CDR3 had no stop codons and remained in frame with V and J, and every other rearrangement was called non-productive. Following IMGT convention, CDR3 was defined as the stretch from the second conserved V-encoded cysteine up to the conserved J-encoded phenylalanine. In an earlier analysis of approximately 590 of the donors, sequences lacking an unambiguous match to a single V gene segment were excluded. In an earlier analysis of some 590 of the donors, V segments were called functional above 56.7% productive rearrangements and were called segregating when the between-donor standard deviation exceeded 5%. A statistical classification framework was developed to diagnose cytomegalovirus status using the catalog of TCR beta chain sequences. V and J gene assignment, in a later analysis, came from comparing TCR nucleotide sequences with IMGT/GENE-DB human TR gene sequences. A later analysis assigned CDR3 sequences and most-parsimonious VDJ recombination scenarios with the TCRdist pipeline. In a later analysis, every TCR beta chain was defined by the combination of its CDR3 amino acid sequence and its V-gene family, and reads without a unique V-gene family were dropped. A later analysis removed 550 to 700 highly shared, low-generation-probability nucleotide sequences to deal with suspected cross-contamination and a sequencing artifact. A later analysis calculated a clonal expansion index for each public chain from normalized within-repertoire ranks of inferred template counts. In a later analysis, generation probabilities were computed with a VDJ recombination model fitted to out-of-frame rearrangements, and the resulting probabilities were checked against IGoR. Hypergeometric tests were used in a later analysis to score TCR-TCR, TCR-HLA and TCR-CMV co-occurrence, with a repertoire-size bias correction applied to the TCR pairs. False discovery rates were estimated in a later analysis by permuting HLA or CMV assignments 20 times. In a later analysis, co-occurring TCRs were grouped using DBSCAN, and TCRdist sequence similarity was added for clustering within HLA-allele-positive subsets. Co-occurrence clustering excluded repertoires with fewer than 30,000 or more than 120,000 public chains, plus five with anomalous nucleotide sharing. Here the immuneACCESS table is served through TCRdb, limited to in-frame sequences with V and J called. Missing clones are a known gap in these copies; in checked studies unresolved V genes cover under half, and the rest lacks a known reason. V, J and clone size reflect that table, while D and trimming were determined from the DNA. This sample's table has entries for tens of thousands of clones. The leading ten clones occupy roughly 4% of the sample.

The cohort consisted of some 670 healthy bone marrow donors. Cohort members were all nominally healthy when sampled, although unrecorded immune exposures were likely present. The donor was CMV seronegative and belonged to the group of 350 to 400 seronegative cohort members. A peripheral blood sample was collected from each donor, and TCR beta sequencing was performed on peripheral blood mononuclear cells. Genomic DNA was extracted from the blood cell samples with the Qiagen DNeasy Blood Extraction Kit. Comments on this clone: Its antigen is still unknown.

The sequence was collected from a male donor in good health and CMV-seronegative. What was sequenced was PBMCs.

The nucleotide sequence is given as TGTGCCAGCAGCCCGGGAGCGGGGTCGGGTGAAAAACTGTTTTTT. The encoded protein is CASSPGAGSGEKLFF. The chain is encoded by TRBV11-2 joined to TRBJ1-4; no confident D gene assignment can be made. V is cut by 5 bases and J by 7 bases, and the space between the germline ends is 17 bases. Spanning cysteine to phenylalanine, the CDR3 consists of 15 amino acids. Only the CDR3 part of the read is kept: 45 bases, read in frame from the first base. CDR1 and CDR2, looked up from the germline V gene, are SGHAT and FQNNGV. Where the CDR3 stops, the reference TRBV11-2 and TRBJ1-4 genes take over; the full variable domain is EAGVAQSPRYKIIEKRQSVAFWCNPISGHATLYWYQQILGQGPKLLIQFQNNGVVDDSQLPKDRFSAERLKGVDSTLKIQPAKLEDSAVYLCASSPGAGSGEKLFFGSGTQLSVL.